Listed below are T cell receptor beta chains from one sample, sequenced in a study of T cells expressing NK-cell markers. Following a re-call of the 5' RACE reads, TCRdb has one entry per CDR3 protein and lacks DNA. This table lists roughly 420,000 distinct CDR3 sequences. Sequences were obtained from blood T cells: a sorted CD56 or NKG2C T cell subset, CD4+ or CD8+ T cells, or bulk PBMC T cells (not recorded which). The receptors here all came from a woman aged 18 to 75 in good health. Both conserved end residues are part of each CDR3. The order of the fields is J gene, V gene, CDR3 protein.

>TRBJ1-1|TRBV30
CAGGGNTEAFF
>TRBJ1-5|TRBV27
CASSDMGGNQPQHF
>TRBJ2-3|TRBV10-3
CAIRTSGGAWTDTQYF
>TRBJ2-3|TRBV11-3
CASSIAGERTDTQYF
>TRBJ2-2|TRBV4-3
CASSQDGLAGLPRELFF
>TRBJ1-2|TRBV30
CAWSLRVYGYTF
>TRBJ2-2|TRBV4-3
CASSPWTSGDSNTGELFF
>TRBJ2-1|TRBV20-1
CSASRVSPTNEQFF
>TRBJ2-4|TRBV12-3/TRBV12-4
CASSLDSPTNIQYF
>TRBJ2-5|TRBV29-1
CSVRTSGGTTQYF
>TRBJ1-3|TRBV24-1
CATQSGNTIYF
>TRBJ1-2|TRBV2
CASSVTGGPYGYTF
>TRBJ2-7|TRBV25-1
CASSLGTGGLSEQYF
>TRBJ1-2|TRBV10-3
CAISDLQDNYGYTF
>TRBJ2-1|TRBV20-1
CSARAQDRYNEQFF
>TRBJ1-4|TRBV28
CASSLLWGTGRFGEKLFF
>TRBJ2-1|TRBV30
CAWSPSNEQFF
>TRBJ2-1|TRBV12-5
CASGSTSGGAVGVYNEQFF
>TRBJ1-1|TRBV9
CASSVAPALEAFF
>TRBJ1-5|TRBV6-1
CATSGQGSNQPQHF
>TRBJ2-7|TRBV7-2
CASSFPGGPSEQYF
>TRBJ2-7|TRBV20-1
CSARGTVDEQYF
>TRBJ1-3|TRBV29-1
CSVGSPGNTIYF
>TRBJ2-1|TRBV12-3/TRBV12-4
CASNLGGGNEQFF
>TRBJ2-2|TRBV2
CASSTDRGNTGELFF
>TRBJ2-3|TRBV12-3/TRBV12-4
CASSSSAGGTDTQYF
>TRBJ2-3|TRBV19
CASTLSGAHTDTQYF
>TRBJ2-5|TRBV7-3
CASSSSGGVQETQYF
>TRBJ1-1|TRBV3-1
CASSQGAGTGNTEAFF
>TRBJ2-7|TRBV12-3/TRBV12-4
CASSTPSYEQYF
>TRBJ2-7|TRBV27
CASSFGSGLTYEQYF
>TRBJ2-5|TRBV12-3/TRBV12-4
CASSLSDGGQETQYF
>TRBJ1-2|TRBV6-1
CASRTTGGDIFYGYTF
>TRBJ2-1|TRBV9
CASSVGDRVYNEQFF
>TRBJ2-1|TRBV12-3/TRBV12-4
CASSPTGSLGLRQFF
>TRBJ1-3|TRBV11-2
CASSPQSPRGSSGNTIYF
>TRBJ2-3|TRBV4-2
CASSQDNLDTQYF
>TRBJ2-4|TRBV7-2
CASSPGGQGAAKNIQYF
>TRBJ1-4|TRBV20-1
CSARRPGGPNEKLFF
>TRBJ2-2|TRBV4-3
CASSQAGTDVTGELFF
>TRBJ2-5|TRBV3-1
CASSQELMDRGPGETQYF
>TRBJ1-3|TRBV18
CASSPQGRNTIYF
>TRBJ2-5|TRBV5-6
CASSLGWAQETQYF
>TRBJ1-6|TRBV2
CASSELGDRFTLHF
>TRBJ1-2|TRBV7-6
CASSLGAGVGYTF
>TRBJ2-5|TRBV7-9
CASSSADSRRGYF
>TRBJ1-5|TRBV7-2
CASSLGDLPQHF
>TRBJ2-7|TRBV19
CASSSAGVGNYEQYF